A selection of T cell receptor beta chains follows, all from one sample in a study of identical twins. TCRdb reprocessed the 5' RACE reads via MiXCR and lists one record per CDR3 protein. The sample consists of roughly 690,000 distinct CDR3 sequences, roughly 6% of them appearing once. Sequencing was performed on naive T cells sorted from blood. The receptors stem from a man aged 18 to 29 in good health. Each CDR3 is given with its conserved first and last residue. Each record gives: V gene, J gene, D gene, clone size, CDR3 DNA, CDR3 protein. The D gene is left open where the match is weak. Not every row has a clone size; where given, it reads once, few, many or a size class.

v_call: TRBV6-2/TRBV6-3
j_call: TRBJ1-1
d_call: TRBD1
clone_size: few
cdr3_nt: TGTGCCAGCAGTTCCGGGACAGGGGTGCGCGACACTGAAGCTTTCTTT
cdr3_aa: CASSSGTGVRDTEAFF

v_call: TRBV12-3/TRBV12-4
j_call: TRBJ1-1
d_call: -
clone_size: few
cdr3_nt: TGTGCCAGCAGTTTAAGGTCTGAAAGAGAAGCTTTCTTT
cdr3_aa: CASSLRSEREAFF

v_call: TRBV6-5
j_call: TRBJ2-1
d_call: -
clone_size: few
cdr3_nt: TGTGCCAGCAGTTACTCGATTATGACTACAGGGAATGAGCAGTTCTTC
cdr3_aa: CASSYSIMTTGNEQFF

v_call: TRBV30
j_call: TRBJ2-1
d_call: TRBD2
clone_size: many
cdr3_nt: TGTGCCTGGAGTTCAGCGCGACTAGCGAATGAGCAGTTCTTC
cdr3_aa: CAWSSARLANEQFF

v_call: TRBV7-3
j_call: TRBJ2-1
d_call: TRBD2
clone_size: -
cdr3_nt: TGTGCCAGCAGCCTTACTAGCGGGGTCACCAATGAGCAGTTCTTC
cdr3_aa: CASSLTSGVTNEQFF

v_call: TRBV14
j_call: TRBJ1-1
d_call: TRBD1
clone_size: few
cdr3_nt: TGTGCCAGCAGCAAGGGACAGGATAACGGGGACACTGAAGCTTTCTTT
cdr3_aa: CASSKGQDNGDTEAFF

v_call: TRBV11-2
j_call: TRBJ2-3
d_call: TRBD2
clone_size: few
cdr3_nt: TGTGCCAGCAGCGCACGGGAGGTTGGCACAGATACGCAGTATTTT
cdr3_aa: CASSAREVGTDTQYF

v_call: TRBV20-1
j_call: TRBJ2-7
d_call: TRBD1
clone_size: few
cdr3_nt: TGCAGTGCTCAGGGGGTGGCAGGGTCCTACGAGCAGTACTTC
cdr3_aa: CSAQGVAGSYEQYF

v_call: TRBV2
j_call: TRBJ1-2
d_call: -
clone_size: many
cdr3_nt: TGTGCCAGCAGTGGGGAGGTACACGACTATGGCTACACCTTC
cdr3_aa: CASSGEVHDYGYTF

v_call: TRBV9
j_call: TRBJ1-4
d_call: TRBD1
clone_size: many
cdr3_nt: TGTGCCAGCAGCGCCTGGACAGGGGGAAATGAAAAACTGTTTTTT
cdr3_aa: CASSAWTGGNEKLFF

v_call: TRBV7-9
j_call: TRBJ1-4
d_call: -
clone_size: -
cdr3_nt: TGTGCCAGCAGCCCACGCGCAGGAGATGAAAAACTGTTTTTT
cdr3_aa: CASSPRAGDEKLFF

v_call: TRBV14
j_call: TRBJ2-3
d_call: -
clone_size: few
cdr3_nt: TGTGCCAGCAGCCAAGGCCTGCGGGTAAAAACAGATACGCAGTATTTT
cdr3_aa: CASSQGLRVKTDTQYF

v_call: TRBV6-1
j_call: TRBJ1-1
d_call: TRBD1
clone_size: many
cdr3_nt: TGTGCCAGCAGCACCGCCGGGACAGGGGGCGTAGAAGCTTTCTTT
cdr3_aa: CASSTAGTGGVEAFF

v_call: TRBV20-1
j_call: TRBJ2-2
d_call: TRBD2
clone_size: many
cdr3_nt: TGCAGTGCTAGAACTAGCGACACCGGGGAGCTGTTTTTT
cdr3_aa: CSARTSDTGELFF

v_call: TRBV19
j_call: TRBJ2-3
d_call: TRBD1
clone_size: few
cdr3_nt: TGTGCCAACGACAGGGCAGCAGATACGCAGTATTTT
cdr3_aa: CANDRAADTQYF

v_call: TRBV10-3
j_call: TRBJ2-2
d_call: TRBD2
clone_size: few
cdr3_nt: TGTGCCATCAATTCGGGACTAGCGGGAGGAAACACCGGGGAGCTGTTTTTT
cdr3_aa: CAINSGLAGGNTGELFF

v_call: TRBV6-1
j_call: TRBJ1-6
d_call: -
clone_size: few
cdr3_nt: TGTGCCAGCAGACGAAACGGACAAGGGGCATTCAATTCACCCCTCCACTTT
cdr3_aa: CASRRNGQGAFNSPLHF

v_call: TRBV12-3/TRBV12-4
j_call: TRBJ2-1
d_call: TRBD1
clone_size: many
cdr3_nt: TGTGCCAGCAGTACCCGGGACAGGCACAATGAGCAGTTCTTC
cdr3_aa: CASSTRDRHNEQFF

v_call: TRBV11-2
j_call: TRBJ2-1
d_call: TRBD2
clone_size: few
cdr3_nt: TGTGCCAGCAGCTCCGCTATCGGGTCTAGCGGGATGCCAGGAAATGAGCAGTTCTTC
cdr3_aa: CASSSAIGSSGMPGNEQFF

v_call: TRBV12-3/TRBV12-4
j_call: TRBJ1-5
d_call: -
clone_size: many
cdr3_nt: TGTGCCAGCAGTTTAGGGCCCATTCCCGGGGGAAATCAGCCCCAGCATTTT
cdr3_aa: CASSLGPIPGGNQPQHF

v_call: TRBV4-2
j_call: TRBJ2-5
d_call: -
clone_size: few
cdr3_nt: TGTGCCAGCAGCCGAGGGATCGGACGGCTCGAACAAGAGACCCAGTACTTC
cdr3_aa: CASSRGIGRLEQETQYF

v_call: TRBV12-3/TRBV12-4
j_call: TRBJ2-1
d_call: TRBD2
clone_size: -
cdr3_nt: TGTGCCAGCAATCCACGACTCCGCAAAGGACTAGCGGCGGACAATGAGCAGTTCTTC
cdr3_aa: CASNPRLRKGLAADNEQFF

v_call: TRBV9
j_call: TRBJ2-7
d_call: TRBD1
clone_size: few
cdr3_nt: TGTGCCAGCAGCGTGACGACAGGGGTGTCCCCCTACGAGCAGTACTTC
cdr3_aa: CASSVTTGVSPYEQYF

v_call: TRBV29-1
j_call: TRBJ1-1
d_call: TRBD1
clone_size: many
cdr3_nt: TGCAGCGTGCACAGGGGGAACACTGAAGCTTTCTTT
cdr3_aa: CSVHRGNTEAFF

v_call: TRBV3-1
j_call: TRBJ2-7
d_call: TRBD2
clone_size: -
cdr3_nt: TGTGCCAGCAGCCAACTGACTAGCGGGAGCGCTGGGGGCGAGCAGTACTTC
cdr3_aa: CASSQLTSGSAGGEQYF

v_call: TRBV7-2
j_call: TRBJ2-3
d_call: TRBD1
clone_size: -
cdr3_nt: TGTGCCAGCAGCCGAAGACAGGGTTCGACAGATACGCAGTATTTT
cdr3_aa: CASSRRQGSTDTQYF

v_call: TRBV11-2
j_call: TRBJ2-7
d_call: TRBD2
clone_size: -
cdr3_nt: TGTGCCAGCAGTAACCTAGCGGGAGCTCCCTCCGAGCAGTACTTC
cdr3_aa: CASSNLAGAPSEQYF

v_call: TRBV12-3/TRBV12-4
j_call: TRBJ1-3
d_call: -
clone_size: few
cdr3_nt: TGTGCCAGCGGATGGTTTAGTGTCGGGGAAAACACCATATATTTT
cdr3_aa: CASGWFSVGENTIYF

v_call: TRBV29-1
j_call: TRBJ1-4
d_call: TRBD1
clone_size: -
cdr3_nt: TGCAGCGTTGATGCCACAGGGGGGCGGGGTGAAAAACTGTTTTTT
cdr3_aa: CSVDATGGRGEKLFF

v_call: TRBV5-6
j_call: TRBJ2-2
d_call: -
clone_size: many
cdr3_nt: TGTGCCAGCAGCTTCCAGGGGCCTTTGGCCGGGGAGCTGTTTTTT
cdr3_aa: CASSFQGPLAGELFF

v_call: TRBV6-5
j_call: TRBJ2-1
d_call: TRBD2
clone_size: many
cdr3_nt: TGTGCCAGCAGTTACGTACTAGCGGGAGGGAGAGATGAGCAGTTCTTC
cdr3_aa: CASSYVLAGGRDEQFF

v_call: TRBV12-3/TRBV12-4
j_call: TRBJ2-2
d_call: TRBD2
clone_size: -
cdr3_nt: TGTGCCAGCAGTTTACCTCTCGGGACTAGAAGCGGGGAGCTGTTTTTT
cdr3_aa: CASSLPLGTRSGELFF